A single sample is the source of the 27 T cell receptor beta chains below, sequenced in a study of metastatic and nonmetastatic thyroid tumors. Patients had received no treatment of any kind before thyroid surgery. Using MiXCR, TCRdb re-called clones from the PCR reads. The sample carries thousands of clones, roughly two fifths recorded once. The sample taken for sequencing was tumor tissue. The receptors come from a female donor with papillary thyroid cancer or a benign thyroid nodule (not recorded which). Some clones in this sample may be carry-over from other donors' samples.

This clone has just one count. This chain links TRBV11-2 with TRBJ2-1; 10 positions agree with TRBD2. CDR3 length: 15 amino acids. Germline assignment: CDR1 SGHAT and CDR2 FQNNGV. V shed 1 base, J shed 9 bases, and the junction held 6 bases outside the gene matches. This chain's CDR3 is CASSLGLASGSEQFF. Here the CDR3 DNA reads TGTGCCAGCAGCTTAGGTTTGGCTAGCGGGAGTGAGCAGTTCTTC.

The chain joins TRBV11-3 to TRBJ2-1, with 8 bases aligning to TRBD1. CDR3 length: 14 residues. V shed 5 bases and J 3 bases; nucleotides not matched to a gene: 3. In germline, CDR1 is SGHNT, CDR2 YENEEA. The CDR3 loop reads CASSPGTGYNEQFF. CDR3 bases: TGTGCCAGCAGCCCAGGGACAGGCTACAATGAGCAGTTCTTC. Full variable domain (outside the CDR3, taken from reference TRBV11-3 and TRBJ2-1): EAGVVQSPRYKIIEKKQPVAFWCNPISGHNTLYWYLQNLGQGPELLIRYENEEAVDDSQLPKDRFSAERLKGVDSTLKIQPAELGDSAVYLCASSPGTGYNEQFFGPGTRLTVL.

This clone was counted only a few times. V and J are TRBV30 and TRBJ2-7; TRBD1 might be the D (6 bases). CDR1 is GTSNPN and CDR2 is SVGIG in the germline V gene (reference sequence). Trimming took off 2 bases at V and 0 bases at J, with 8 bases between the two ends. The CDR3 runs 13 residues. The CDR3 here is CAWSRDNSYEQYF. Here the CDR3 DNA reads TGTGCCTGGAGTAGGGACAACTCCTACGAGCAGTACTTC.

This clone has just one count. The chain uses TRBV20-1 and TRBJ1-1; D gene uncertain. The CDR3 is made up of 14 amino acids. Germline lookup yields CDR1 DFQATT and CDR2 SNEGSKA (reference sequence). V was cut by 6 bases and J by 0 bases, with 14 bases left in between. This CDR3 reads CSAIGPRLNTEAFF. The CDR3 nucleotides are TGCAGTGCAATAGGACCTCGTTTGAACACTGAAGCTTTCTTT.

On this clone itself: Given a much more abundant clone one base away, this may be a read error. It is likely a read error, because the conserved phenylalanine at the end of the CDR3 is missing. The rearrangement joins TRBV18 to TRBJ1-2, with TRBD1 matching over 7 bases. V was clipped by 0 bases and J by 2 bases; unmatched bases: 3. Looked up from germline, CDR1 is KGHSH and CDR2 is LQKENI. The CDR3 sequence is 15 residues long. The CDR3 protein is CASSPPDRLNYGYTL. In DNA form, the CDR3 reads TGTGCCAGCTCACCACCGGACAGGCTGAACTATGGCTACACCCTC.

A word on this clone: Sequence at one end of the junction differs from germline and may be a read error. This chain uses TRBV27 with TRBJ2-7, with TRBD2 matching 10 bases. From germline, CDR1 is MNHEY and CDR2 SMNVEV (reference sequence). The CDR3 runs to 14 residues. The CDR3 here is CSSSWSSGGYGQYF. In DNA, the CDR3 is TGTTCCAGCAGTTGGTCTAGCGGGGGTTACGGGCAGTACTTC.

In its sample, this clone was seen once. The chain uses TRBV4-1 and TRBJ2-4; D assignment may be TRBD1 or TRBD2 (5 bases each). The germline V gene has CDR1 MGHRA and CDR2 YSYEKL. V was shortened by 1 base and J by 1 base, with 20 bases between the two germline ends. This CDR3 spans 19 amino acids. CDR3 sequence reads: CASSQGGGAGSAAKNIQYF. For the CDR3, the DNA is TGCGCCAGCAGCCAAGGAGGAGGAGCAGGGTCAGCGGCCAAAAACATTCAGTACTTC.

The chain has TRBV9 and TRBJ1-2; the D is unclear. Trimming took 0 bases from V and 4 from J, leaving 13 bases between them. The germline V gene encodes CDR1 SGDLS and CDR2 YYNGEE. The CDR3 consists of 15 residues. The CDR3 DNA is TGTGCCAGCAGCGTAGTCCCGGGATCGGGCTATGGCTACACCTTC. This gives the protein CASSVVPGSGYGYTF.

This clone turned up a few times. V and J are TRBV2 and TRBJ1-2, with 7 bases matching TRBD1. CDR1 and CDR2 from the germline V gene are SNHLY and FYNNEI. This CDR3 region has 12 residues. After removal of 3 bases from V and 8 bases from J, the junction contained 3 bases not matched to a gene. The CDR3 loop reads CASSDDRVGYTF. CDR3 nucleotide sequence: TGTGCCAGCAGTGATGACAGGGTCGGCTACACCTTC. The complete variable domain, with remaining parts taken from reference TRBV2 and TRBJ1-2, reads EPEVTQTPSHQVTQMGQEVILRCVPISNHLYFYWYRQILGQKVEFLVSFYNNEISEKSEIFDDQFSVERPDGSNFTLKIRSTKLEDSAMYFCASSDDRVGYTFGSGTRLTVV.

This clone was detected only once. The V call is TRBV6-1, the J call TRBJ1-6, with D hard to call. Germline loops: CDR1 MNHNS, CDR2 SASEGT. The CDR3 runs 15 residues. V was clipped by 7 bases and J by 7 bases, with 17 bases between them. The CDR3 spells CASTRGGQRNSPLHF. The CDR3 bases are TGTGCCAGCACCCGAGGTGGGCAGAGGAATTCACCCCTCCACTTT.

The rearrangement links TRBV19 to TRBJ1-2; possibly TRBD1 for D (5 bases). The CDR3 is made up of 15 amino acids. The germline V and J ends were trimmed by 9 bases and 2 bases, with 19 bases remaining between them. Germline values: CDR1 LNHDA, CDR2 SQIVND (reference sequence). The CDR3 nucleotides read TGTGCCAGCCACGAACCGGGGCGCCCCAACTATGGCTACACCTTC. It specifies CASHEPGRPNYGYTF.

This clone was seen a handful of times. CDR3 sequence (DNA): TGTGCCAGCACCAGGCGGTTTCGGGCCGGGGAGCTGTTTTTT. It yields the protein CASTRRFRAGELFF. The rearrangement uses TRBV27 and TRBJ2-2; no clear D. Between the trimmed V and J ends, which lost 7 bases and 6 bases, there was a span of 15 bases. CDR1 is MNHEY, CDR2 SMNVEV, per germline (reference sequence). This CDR3 spans 14 amino acids.

This clone was counted a few times. The chain employs TRBV27 and TRBJ2-3; either TRBD1 or TRBD2 may fit D (5 bases each). Trimming pared 8 bases from V and 1 base from J, leaving 16 bases between. This CDR3 contains 15 residues. The germline V gene has CDR1 MNHEY and CDR2 SMNVEV (reference sequence). Here the CDR3 DNA reads TGTGCCAGCGGACGGGGCGTGATTGGCACAGATACGCAGTATTTT. It is translated as CASGRGVIGTDTQYF.

A remark on this clone: At one end the junction does not follow the germline gene, possibly because of a read error. The rearrangement joins TRBV6-4 to TRBJ2-3; D may be TRBD1 (5 bases). The germline V gene encodes CDR1 MRHNA and CDR2 SNTAGT. The CDR3 spans 16 residues. The CDR3 DNA is TGTGCCGGCAGTGAACAGCCAGGGTCTAGCACAGATACGCAGTATTTT. This translates into CAGSEQPGSSTDTQYF.

The chain carries TRBV10-3 and TRBJ1-1; no reliable D call. Germline V lookup: CDR1 ENHRY, CDR2 SYGVKD. This CDR3 contains 13 residues. The V gene lost 5 bases and the J gene lost 8 bases, with 15 bases spanning the gap. Here the CDR3 reads CAISFSEGAEAFF. CDR3 DNA sequence: TGTGCCATCAGTTTCTCAGAGGGAGCAGAAGCTTTCTTT.

CDR3 DNA sequence: TGTGCCAGCAGTGGACTAGCGAGCTCCTACAATGAGCAGTTCTTC. Its protein product is CASSGLASSYNEQFF. The chain recombines TRBV12-3 or TRBV12-4 with TRBJ2-1, with TRBD2 matching 9 bases. The CDR3 spans 15 residues. V lost 5 bases to trimming and J lost 0 bases; unmatched junction nucleotides: 2.

This clone was seen a few times. The CDR3 nucleotides are TGTGCCAGTAGTGCCCAGGGTGTGACTAATGAAAAACTGTTTTTT. Translation: CASSAQGVTNEKLFF. The chain is built from TRBV19 and TRBJ1-4, with a weak D call TRBD1 (5 bases). V shed 5 bases and J shed 2 bases, with 12 bases lying between them. The germline gives CDR1 LNHDA, CDR2 SQIVND (reference sequence). The CDR3 totals 15 residues.

This clone was seen a few times. The chain is built from TRBV6-1 and TRBJ1-5; TRBD1 might be the D (5 bases). Per germline, CDR1 MNHNS and CDR2 SASEGT. The V gene lost 1 base and the J gene lost 7 bases, with 14 bases spanning the gap. The CDR3 consists of 15 residues. CDR3 in amino acids: CASSEVEGRDQPQHF. The CDR3 bases are TGTGCCAGCAGTGAAGTTGAAGGCAGGGACCAGCCCCAGCATTTT.

The rearrangement uses TRBV6-2 or TRBV6-3 and TRBJ1-5; D might be TRBD1 (6 bases). There are 14 residues in the CDR3. V shed 4 bases and J shed 5 bases, with 12 bases lying between them. CDR1 is MNHEY and CDR2 is SVGEGT in the germline V gene. CDR3 nucleotides: TGTGCCAGCAGTTGGTTCGGGGGCGATCAGCCCCAGCATTTT. It yields the protein CASSWFGGDQPQHF.

By sample fraction, this clone is medium-sized. This rearrangement joins TRBV20-1 to TRBJ2-3; a possible D gene is TRBD2 (5 bases). CDR1 and CDR2 (germline): DFQATT, SNEGSKA (reference sequence). The CDR3 has 11 amino acids. Trimming removed 3 bases at V and 11 bases at J, with 12 bases between. For the CDR3, the DNA is TGCAGTGCTAGGGGGTCCCGGGAGCAGTATTTT. It yields the protein CSARGSREQYF.

The gene calls are TRBV7-9 and TRBJ1-2; 11 bases map to TRBD1. CDR1 is SEHNR, CDR2 FQNEAQ, per germline (reference sequence). The trim removed 4 bases at V and 3 bases at J, leaving 4 bases unmatched. The CDR3 is made up of 15 amino acids. The CDR3: CASSSGTGGYYGYTF. The DNA of the CDR3 is TGTGCCAGCAGCTCCGGGACAGGGGGGTACTATGGCTACACCTTC.

The CDR3 sequence is CASSFQAAWSSGNTIYF. Here the CDR3 DNA reads TGTGCCAGCAGCTTCCAGGCGGCCTGGAGCTCTGGAAACACCATATATTTT. The chain has TRBV7-8 and TRBJ1-3; D gene unclear. Trimming took off 3 bases at V and 0 bases at J, with 15 bases between the two ends. This CDR3 region has 17 residues. Germline loops: CDR1 SGHVS, CDR2 FQNEAQ. Together with reference TRBV7-8 and TRBJ1-3, the CDR3 gives the full variable domain: GAGVSQSPRYKVAKRGQDVALRCDPISGHVSLFWYQQALGQGPEFLTYFQNEAQLDKSGLPSDRFFAERPEGSVSTLKIQRTQQEDSAVYLCASSFQAAWSSGNTIYFGEGSWLTVV.

This sequence joins TRBV5-1 and TRBJ1-4; D uncertain. Looked up from germline, CDR1 is SGHRS and CDR2 is YFSETQ. V dropped 3 bases and J dropped 5 bases, with 17 bases sitting between them. CDR3 length: 16 amino acids. CDR3 in DNA: TGCGCCAGCAGCTCGCATGCAATCCAGAGCAATGAAAAACTGTTTTTT. This encodes CASSSHAIQSNEKLFF.

The chain links TRBV19 to TRBJ2-5; D perhaps matches TRBD2 (6 bases). The CDR3 runs to 12 residues. Trimming removed 6 bases at V and 5 bases at J, with 10 bases between. The germline V gene has CDR1 LNHDA and CDR2 SQIVND (reference sequence). CDR3 nucleotides: TGTGCCAGTAGCTCGGGACTGGAGACCCAGTACTTC. Its translation is CASSSGLETQYF.

The chain uses TRBV7-3 and TRBJ1-6, with D tentatively TRBD1 (5 bases). This CDR3 is built from 14 residues. Per the germline V gene, CDR1 is SGHTA and CDR2 is FQGTGA. V gave up 0 bases and J gave up 9 bases, with 9 bases separating them. The CDR3 DNA reads TGTGCCAGCAGCTTAACGGGGGGGAGTTCACCCCTCCACTTT. Encoded protein: CASSLTGGSSPLHF.

The rearrangement joins TRBV20-1 to TRBJ1-5; TRBD1 is a possible D gene (6 bases). V lost 3 bases, J lost 8 bases, and 11 bases lay in between. Looked up from germline, CDR1 is DFQATT and CDR2 is SNEGSKA (reference sequence). The CDR3 length is 12 residues. CDR3 nucleotide sequence: TGCAGTGCTAGGGAGGGGGGAAAGCCCCAGCATTTT. Residues: CSAREGGKPQHF.

Details on this clone: The junction and the germline gene differ at one end; a read error may be behind it. The rearrangement uses TRBV6-1 and TRBJ2-2, with 7 bases identical to TRBD2. The CDR3 is 16 residues long. Per germline, CDR1 MNHNS and CDR2 SASEGT. CDR3 DNA: TGTGCCAGCAGCCAAATAGCGGGTGCGAACACCTGGGAGCTGTTTTTT. Translation gives CASSQIAGANTWELFF.